This is a list of T cell receptor beta chains from one sample in a study of identical twins. One entry per CDR3 protein results from TCRdb running MiXCR on the 5' RACE reads. The repertoire holds hundreds of thousands of distinct CDR3 sequences, with 10% to 15% as singletons. These data were likewise used in another study, on yellow fever vaccine responses in identical twins.

Sequencing used CD8+ T cells sorted from blood. Receptors were obtained from a woman aged 18-29 years in good health. The CDR3 runs from the conserved cysteine through the conserved F or W. A D gene is named only where the DNA matches it firmly. Part of the rows lack a size; the others show once, few, many or a class for expanded clones.

V gene	J gene	clone size	D gene	CDR3 protein	CDR3 DNA
TRBV12-3/TRBV12-4	TRBJ2-1	few	TRBD2	CASRLAGGFNEQFF	TGTGCCAGCAGGTTAGCGGGAGGCTTCAATGAGCAGTTCTTC
TRBV5-1	TRBJ1-1	many	.	CASSLASGGTEAFF	TGCGCCAGCAGCTTGGCATCAGGAGGCACTGAAGCTTTCTTT
TRBV5-1	TRBJ2-1	many	.	CASSLDRDRDNEQFF	TGCGCCAGCAGCTTGGACAGGGACCGTGACAATGAGCAGTTCTTC
TRBV7-9	TRBJ1-1	many	.	CASSIVGRGEGTEAFF	TGTGCCAGCAGCATAGTAGGTAGGGGGGAAGGCACTGAAGCTTTCTTT
TRBV6-1	TRBJ2-2	few	.	CASRGVRGTGELFF	TGTGCCAGCAGGGGGGTTAGGGGCACCGGGGAGCTGTTTTTT
TRBV24-1	TRBJ2-1	.	.	CATSDGNEQFF	TGTGCCACCAGTGATGGCAATGAGCAGTTCTTC
TRBV7-6	TRBJ2-1	few	.	CASSAGLGGSYNEQFF	TGTGCCAGCAGCGCAGGGCTGGGGGGTTCCTACAATGAGCAGTTCTTC
TRBV5-6	TRBJ2-1	few	.	CASSLELLGTYNEQFF	TGTGCCAGCAGCTTGGAGTTGTTGGGAACCTACAATGAGCAGTTCTTC
TRBV24-1	TRBJ2-1	few	.	CATSVWNSGGNEQFF	TGTGCCACCAGTGTCTGGAATAGCGGTGGAAATGAGCAGTTCTTC
TRBV4-1	TRBJ2-3	few	TRBD1	CASSRGIPGQGVGYTQYF	TGCGCCAGCAGCCGCGGGATCCCGGGACAGGGGGTCGGATATACGCAGTATTTT
TRBV11-2	TRBJ2-5	.	.	CASSFLGETQYF	TGTGCCAGCAGCTTTTTGGGAGAGACCCAGTACTTC